The rows below give T cell receptor beta chains drawn from one sample of a study of T cells in Graves' hyperthyroidism and ophthalmopathy. TCRdb re-analysed the multiplex PCR reads in MiXCR, keeping a single row per CDR3 protein. In the table there are nearly 250,000 distinct CDR3 sequences, around 17% of which are singletons. Sequencing input: blood. Receptors originate from a woman aged 18-29 years with Graves' ophthalmopathy. The CDR3 runs from the conserved cysteine through the conserved F or W.

cdr3_aa j_call v_call
CASRFLAGGGPGNEQFF TRBJ2-1 TRBV5-1
CSASGTGGVGSTDTQYF TRBJ2-3 TRBV20-1
CASSSAETQYF TRBJ2-5 TRBV6-1
CASSYLGLAVTDTQYF TRBJ2-3 TRBV9
CSAQAGANVLTF TRBJ2-6 TRBV29-1
CASSQPIRGRTEAFF TRBJ1-1 TRBV4-1
CSVEDAGNEQYF TRBJ2-7 TRBV29-1
CASSMGDTQYF TRBJ2-3 TRBV11-3
CASSVEADTQYF TRBJ2-3 TRBV2
CASSYTRLMNTEAFF TRBJ1-1 TRBV6-2/TRBV6-3
CSASGLAGNTGELFF TRBJ2-2 TRBV20-1
CASSTPRNTEAFF TRBJ1-1 TRBV5-1
CASSLNQRNIQYF TRBJ2-4 TRBV6-2/TRBV6-3
CASSSIYTDINQPQHF TRBJ1-5 TRBV6-1
CSARVGDRGPYEQYF TRBJ2-7 TRBV20-1
CASSRPSGSRNEQFF TRBJ2-1 TRBV6-1
CASSGSGWNTEAFF TRBJ1-1 TRBV4-1
CASSLVSLGTEAFF TRBJ1-1 TRBV27
CASSDPGTGGYEQFF TRBJ2-1 TRBV11-3
CATSDLSRDTDTQYF TRBJ2-3 TRBV24-1
CASSMFQGLSTGELFF TRBJ2-2 TRBV19
CASSLWTGDSGNTIYF TRBJ1-3 TRBV7-9
CASMPRDSPTSGNTIYF TRBJ1-3 TRBV19
CASIQSGRNYGYTF TRBJ1-2 TRBV28
CSVFLIGTSGREQYF TRBJ2-7 TRBV29-1
CASSHYGTMNTGELFF TRBJ2-2 TRBV4-1
CSVSYPGTSGSGAYEQYF TRBJ2-7 TRBV29-1
CASSHTPQGNTEAFF TRBJ1-1 TRBV12-3/TRBV12-4
CASSYSRQGRSDTQYF TRBJ2-3 TRBV6-2/TRBV6-3
CASSPGQGATGYTF TRBJ1-2 TRBV5-1
CSARDFNGRPYEQYF TRBJ2-7 TRBV20-1
CSSSILRATQAKNIQYF TRBJ2-4 TRBV19
CSVAFGSGTDTQYF TRBJ2-3 TRBV29-1
CASISGWAGQETQYF TRBJ2-5 TRBV28
CASSIRLAGFGELFF TRBJ2-2 TRBV7-2
CAWSIGGGSYEQYF TRBJ2-7 TRBV30